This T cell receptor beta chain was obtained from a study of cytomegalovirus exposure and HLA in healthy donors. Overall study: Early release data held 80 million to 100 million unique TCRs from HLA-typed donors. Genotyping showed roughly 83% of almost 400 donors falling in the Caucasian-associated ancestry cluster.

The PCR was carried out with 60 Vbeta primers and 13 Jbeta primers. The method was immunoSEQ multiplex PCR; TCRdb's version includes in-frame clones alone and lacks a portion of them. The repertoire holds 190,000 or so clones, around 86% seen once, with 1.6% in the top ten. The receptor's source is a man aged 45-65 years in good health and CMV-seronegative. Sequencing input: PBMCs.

This CDR3 is CASSFEGRVNEQFF. CDR3 nucleotide sequence: TGTGCCAGCAGCTTTGAGGGCAGAGTGAATGAGCAGTTCTTC. The V gene is TRBV11-1, the J gene TRBJ2-1; D may be TRBD2 (5 bases). This CDR3 is 14 amino acids long. V lost 3 bases and J 7 bases, leaving 13 bases between the germline ends. Germline CDR1 and CDR2: SGHAT and FQDESV (reference sequence).